One and the same sample provided the 14 T cell receptor beta chains below, sequenced in a study of cytomegalovirus exposure and HLA in healthy donors (dated by TCRdb to 2016 to 2017). Library creation used the immunoSEQ multiplex PCR assay. The multiplex PCR relied on a mix of 60 forward primers for TCR Vbeta segments and 13 reverse primers for TCR Jbeta segments. TCRdb provides this immuneACCESS table in a form limited to in-frame rearrangements. Some clones are lacking; in checked studies, under half of them reflect an unresolved V gene, and why the rest are absent is not known. Across this sample there are about 200,000 clones, with approximately 86% seen only once. The ten largest clones take up approximately 0.31% of the sample. What was sequenced was PBMCs. The receptors shown here come from a woman between 25 and 40 years old in good health and CMV-seronegative.

V is TRBV7-2 and J is TRBJ2-5; no clear D. Germline V gene sequence: CDR1 SGHTA, CDR2 FQGNSA. Trimming removed 0 bases at V and 2 bases at J, with 10 bases between. This CDR3 region has 15 residues. CDR3 coding DNA: TGTGCCAGCAGCTTAGCGATCAACCGGCAAGAGACCCAGTACTTC. This translates into CASSLAINRQETQYF.

The CDR3 sequence is CSVRTEGYPQHF. Written as DNA, the CDR3 is TGCAGCGTTCGGACAGAGGGATACCCCCAGCATTTT. The rearrangement links TRBV29-1 to TRBJ1-5; a weak D match, TRBD1 (6 bases). The germline gives CDR1 SQVTM, CDR2 ANQGSEA. The CDR3 is made up of 12 amino acids. Trimming left V 5 bases short and J 10 bases short, with 15 bases between.

V usage is TRBV29-1 and J usage is TRBJ1-2; D is perhaps TRBD1 (5 bases). Germline CDR1 is SQVTM and CDR2 is ANQGSEA. Between the trimmed V and J ends, which lost 4 bases and 3 bases, there was a span of 9 bases. The CDR3 extends over 12 amino acids. For the CDR3, the DNA is TGCAGCGTTGTAGGCAGGGACTATGGCTACACCTTC. It yields the protein CSVVGRDYGYTF.

Written as DNA, the CDR3 is TGCAGCGTCGCCGCCACAGGGGTCACCGGGGAGCTGTTTTTT. Its protein is CSVAATGVTGELFF. The chain links TRBV29-1 to TRBJ2-2; 7 bases line up with TRBD1. This CDR3 is built from 14 residues. From germline, CDR1 is SQVTM and CDR2 ANQGSEA. Trimming removed 6 bases from V and 4 bases from J; junction bases left unmatched: 8.

CDR3 amino acids: CASSEQRGVGEQFF. The CDR3 DNA follows: TGTGCCAGCAGTGAACAGCGGGGGGTGGGGGAGCAGTTCTTC. V and J are TRBV6-1 and TRBJ2-1, with 9 bases fitting TRBD2. The CDR3 covers 14 residues. Germline V gives CDR1 MNHNS, CDR2 SASEGT. With 2 bases clipped from V and 10 bases from J, the junction kept 6 bases outside the gene matches.

The V call is TRBV6-6, the J call TRBJ1-1; tentatively, D is TRBD1 (5 bases). CDR1 is MNHNY, CDR2 SVGAGI, per germline (reference sequence). The CDR3 is 14 residues long. V was trimmed by 2 bases and J by 4 bases, leaving 11 bases between them. The CDR3 protein is CASSYLVQVTEAFF. In DNA, the CDR3 is TGTGCCAGCAGTTACCTTGTACAGGTCACTGAAGCTTTCTTT.

The chain employs TRBV5-6 and TRBJ2-2; the D is unclear. With 2 bases removed from V and 3 bases from J, the gap between germline ends came to 5 bases. The length of the CDR3 is 13 residues. CDR1 is SGHDT, CDR2 YYEEEE, per germline. The CDR3 DNA reads as TGTGCCAGCAGCTTTCTAGACACCGGGGAGCTGTTTTTT. As protein: CASSFLDTGELFF.

This rearrangement joins TRBV27 to TRBJ2-3; 7 nucleotides agree with TRBD1. V was pared by 6 bases and J by 5 bases, with 5 bases of the junction left unmatched. This CDR3 contains 13 residues. Germline CDR1 MNHEY, CDR2 SMNVEV (reference sequence). The CDR3 region has the DNA TGTGCCAGCAGACGACAGGGAAGAGATACGCAGTATTTT. Protein product: CASRRQGRDTQYF.

The chain joins TRBV6-4 to TRBJ1-1, with D unclear. The CDR3 is made up of 13 amino acids. Germline CDR1 is MRHNA and CDR2 is SNTAGT. Deletions cut 5 bases from V and 0 bases from J, with 7 bases between. The CDR3 sequence is CASSYEMNTEAFF. DNA of the CDR3: TGTGCCAGCAGTTATGAGATGAACACTGAAGCTTTCTTT.

This clone was picked up a small number of times. Different DNA sequences within this sample yield the same CDR3. This sequence joins TRBV2 and TRBJ2-5; D unclear. Germline values: CDR1 SNHLY, CDR2 FYNNEI. Trimming stripped 5 bases from V and 1 base from J, with 2 bases between. The length of the CDR3 is 11 residues. For the CDR3, the DNA is TGTGCCAGCAGTCTCCAAGAGACCCAGTACTTC. Translation gives CASSLQETQYF.

The chain has TRBV5-1 and TRBJ2-5; D may be TRBD2 (6 bases). Germline loops: CDR1 SGHRS, CDR2 YFSETQ. The CDR3 has 13 amino acids. The germline V and J ends were trimmed by 5 bases and 1 base, with 9 bases remaining between them. CDR3 DNA: TGCGCCAGCAGGTGGGGGGTCCAAGAGACCCAGTACTTC. Residues: CASRWGVQETQYF.

This clone was counted a single time. The CDR3 bases are TGTGCCAGCAGCCATGGGCGATTCTCCTACAATGAGCAGTTCTTC. Amino acid sequence: CASSHGRFSYNEQFF. The chain is built from TRBV14 and TRBJ2-1; no clear D. Trimming cost V 3 bases and J 0 bases, with 9 bases left between them. This CDR3 is 15 amino acids long. Per germline, CDR1 SGHDN and CDR2 FVKESK.

The CDR3 region has the DNA TGCAGCGTTGAAGAAGACAATTCAGAGACCCAGTACTTC. Translation gives CSVEEDNSETQYF. This chain joins TRBV29-1 and TRBJ2-5, with D hard to call. The CDR3 has 13 residues. V was shortened by 0 bases and J by 4 bases, with 9 bases between the two germline ends. Germline V gene lookup returns CDR1 SQVTM and CDR2 ANQGSEA.

The J gene is TRBJ2-7, the V gene TRBV7-9; 11 bases are a match to TRBD1. This CDR3 has 16 residues. From germline, CDR1 is SEHNR and CDR2 FQNEAQ (reference sequence). With V trimmed by 6 bases and J by 7 bases, 14 bases remained unmatched. The CDR3 nucleotides read TGTGCCAGCAGTTCCGGACAGGGGGCTGGTTTATTTGAGCAGTACTTC. This sequence encodes CASSSGQGAGLFEQYF.